The clone carrying this T cell receptor beta chain was seen many times. From blood, roughly 240-550 ng of genomic DNA served as TRB template. BIOMED2 TRB-A/B primer pools were used in multiplex TRB PCR. TCRdb passed the multiplex PCR reads through MiXCR, listing each CDR3 protein once. Of 4,000 to 5,000 distinct CDR3 sequences listed, around a fifth are singletons. This specimen comes from a study of T and B cells in COVID-19 patients. The clonotype originates from a human donor with active COVID-19. The sequencing sample was made of blood.

CDR3 DNA: TGTGCCAGCAGTGAGATGCCGGACTATGGCTACACCTTC. Protein sequence: CASSEMPDYGYTF. The chain joins TRBV6-4 to TRBJ1-2, with D uncertain. The V gene's germline CDR1 is MRHNA and CDR2 SNTAGT. The V gene lost 3 bases and the J gene lost 3 bases, with 8 bases spanning the gap. CDR3 length: 13 amino acids.